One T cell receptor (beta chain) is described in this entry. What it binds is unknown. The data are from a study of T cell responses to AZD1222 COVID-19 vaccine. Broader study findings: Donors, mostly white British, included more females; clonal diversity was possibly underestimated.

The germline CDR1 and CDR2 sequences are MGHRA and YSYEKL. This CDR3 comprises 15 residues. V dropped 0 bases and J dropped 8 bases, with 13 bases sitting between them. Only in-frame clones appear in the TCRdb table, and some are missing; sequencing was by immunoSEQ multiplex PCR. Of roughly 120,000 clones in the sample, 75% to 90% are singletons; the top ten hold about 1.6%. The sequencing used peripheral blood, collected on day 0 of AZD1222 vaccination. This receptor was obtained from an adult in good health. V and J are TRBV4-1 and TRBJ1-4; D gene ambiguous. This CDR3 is CASSQDRWVNEKLFF. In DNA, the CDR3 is TGCGCCAGCAGCCAAGATCGGTGGGTAAACGAAAAACTGTTTTTT.